This T cell receptor beta chain was recovered during a study of blood T cell repertoires in COVID-19. Produced via immunoSEQ multiplex PCR; TCRdb's table is partial and in-frame only. This sample carries 190,000 or so clones, around nine tenths of them seen once, and the ten largest clones take roughly 4%. Germline V gives CDR1 LNHDA, CDR2 SQIVND (reference sequence). The CDR3 spans 14 residues. V dropped 8 bases and J dropped 3 bases, with 16 bases sitting between them. People in the exposed group encountered a COVID-19 case within 2 weeks before entering the study. The TCR sequence derives from a woman in her 30s who had been exposed to COVID-19. The material sequenced was PBMCs or T cells enriched from blood (not recorded which). This chain joins TRBV19 and TRBJ1-1; D is unclear. CDR3 region: CASRFRPADTEAFF. As DNA, the CDR3 is TGTGCCAGTCGATTTAGGCCAGCGGACACTGAAGCTTTCTTT.